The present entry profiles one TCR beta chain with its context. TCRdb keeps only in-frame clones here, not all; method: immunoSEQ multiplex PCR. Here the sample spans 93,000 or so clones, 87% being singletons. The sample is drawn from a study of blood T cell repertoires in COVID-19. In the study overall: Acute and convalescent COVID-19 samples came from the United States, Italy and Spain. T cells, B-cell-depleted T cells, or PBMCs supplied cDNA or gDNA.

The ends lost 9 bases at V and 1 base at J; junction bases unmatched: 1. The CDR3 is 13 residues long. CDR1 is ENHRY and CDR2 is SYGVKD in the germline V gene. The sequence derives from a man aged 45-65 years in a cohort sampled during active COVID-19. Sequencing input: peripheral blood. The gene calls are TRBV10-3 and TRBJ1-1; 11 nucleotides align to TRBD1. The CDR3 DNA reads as TGTGCCATAGGACAGGGGGCGAACACTGAAGCTTTCTTT. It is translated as CAIGQGANTEAFF.